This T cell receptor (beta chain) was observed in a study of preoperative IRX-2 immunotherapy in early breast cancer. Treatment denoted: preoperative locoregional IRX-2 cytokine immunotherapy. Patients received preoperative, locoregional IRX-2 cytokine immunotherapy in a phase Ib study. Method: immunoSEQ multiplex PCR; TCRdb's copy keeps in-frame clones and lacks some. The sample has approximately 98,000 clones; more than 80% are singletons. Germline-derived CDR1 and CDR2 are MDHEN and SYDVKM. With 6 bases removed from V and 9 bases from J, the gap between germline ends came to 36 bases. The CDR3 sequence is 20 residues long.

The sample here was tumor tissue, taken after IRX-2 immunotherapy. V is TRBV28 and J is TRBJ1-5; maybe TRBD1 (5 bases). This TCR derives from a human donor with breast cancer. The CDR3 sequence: CASRPARSLLRDGGILPQHF. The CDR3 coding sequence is TGTGCCAGCAGGCCGGCAAGATCCCTCCTCCGGGACGGTGGAATTCTGCCCCAGCATTTT.